The next 16 T cell receptor beta chains were all read from a single sample in a study of Ad26.COV2.S vaccination and SARS-CoV-2 variants. Clones were sequenced by immunoSEQ multiplex PCR, and TCRdb holds only the in-frame ones, with some missing. Of roughly 680,000 clones in the sample, 89% are singletons; the top ten hold roughly 1.5%. Treatment described: about 20 received Ad26.COV2.S at low or high dose, single or two shots; about five received placebo; per-sample allocation not given. Sampling occurred on day 63 after the first vaccine or placebo injection. Sample: peripheral blood, taken in a trial of Ad26.COV2.S vaccine versus placebo. All receptors derive from a person aged 18-60 years who received the Ad26.COV2.S COVID-19 vaccine or a placebo.

There are a few counts of this clone. The chain has TRBV19 and TRBJ2-3, with D perhaps being TRBD1 or TRBD2 (5 bases each). Germline V gives CDR1 LNHDA, CDR2 SQIVND (reference sequence). V gave up 3 bases and J gave up 2 bases, with 12 bases separating them. This CDR3 contains 15 residues. CDR3 residues: CASSILGRTTDTQYF. The CDR3 region has the DNA TGTGCCAGTAGTATTCTGGGACGGACCACAGATACGCAGTATTTT.

This chain uses TRBV29-1 with TRBJ2-3, with 8 bases that match TRBD2. Trimming removed 7 bases from V and 0 bases from J; junction bases left unmatched: 6. Germline CDR1 is SQVTM and CDR2 is ANQGSEA. This CDR3 has 14 residues. The CDR3 DNA reads TGCAGCGCAGTTAGCGGGGCCAGCACAGATACGCAGTATTTT. Translated, it gives CSAVSGASTDTQYF.

About this clone: The same CDR3 can be traced to other DNA sequences in this sample. The CDR3 reads CASSYSRQGYEQYF. Written as DNA, the CDR3 is TGTGCCAGCAGTTACTCGAGACAGGGCTACGAGCAGTACTTC. The chain recombines TRBV6-5 with TRBJ2-7, with 7 bases lining up with TRBD1. After removal of 0 bases from V and 3 bases from J, the junction contained 2 bases not matched to a gene. Germline lookup yields CDR1 MNHEY and CDR2 SVGAGI. The CDR3 runs to 14 residues.

The chain recombines TRBV3-1 (or the pseudogene TRBV3-2) with TRBJ2-7, with 7 bases matching TRBD2. Germline CDR1 is LGHDT and CDR2 is YNNKEL (reference sequence). Trimming removed 4 bases from V and 3 bases from J; junction bases left unmatched: 9. The CDR3 loop spans 15 amino acids. The CDR3 region is CASSRTDRGVYEQYF. The CDR3 DNA reads as TGTGCCAGCAGCCGGACCGACCGGGGGGTCTACGAGCAGTACTTC.

V usage is TRBV6-1 and J usage is TRBJ1-2; unclear D gene. CDR1 MNHNS and CDR2 SASEGT come from the germline V gene. V lost 2 bases and J 5 bases, leaving 9 bases between the germline ends. This CDR3 has 13 residues. CDR3 loop: CASSEWSDYGYTF. The CDR3 DNA reads as TGTGCCAGCAGTGAATGGTCGGATTATGGCTACACCTTC.

This clone was counted a single time. V and J are TRBV24-1 and TRBJ1-2; tentative D call: TRBD1 (5 bases). Germline CDR1 and CDR2: KGHDR and SFDVKD. V was clipped by 6 bases and J by 6 bases, with 7 bases between them. This CDR3 contains 11 residues. In nucleotides, the CDR3 is TGTGCCACCAGTACGGGGGATGGCTACACCTTC. Protein: CATSTGDGYTF.

Points on this clone: A junction boundary mismatches the germline segment, possibly from a read error. The rearrangement uses TRBV12-3 or TRBV12-4 and TRBJ1-5; possibly TRBD1 for D (5 bases). The CDR3 contains 12 residues. CDR3 loop: CASSLGVQPQHF. In DNA form, the CDR3 reads TGTGCCAGCAGCTTAGGGGTTCAGCCCCAGCATTTT.

The genes are TRBV5-1 and TRBJ1-5, with 7 positions matching TRBD1. V trimming: 2 bases; J trimming: 4 bases; junction bases outside the gene matches: 6. The length of the CDR3 is 15 residues. CDR1 is SGHRS and CDR2 is YFSETQ in the germline V gene. The CDR3 DNA is TGCGCCAGCAGCTTTTGGACAGGACCAAATCAGCCCCAGCATTTT. Its translation: CASSFWTGPNQPQHF.

The chain couples TRBV9 to TRBJ2-5; 9 bases fit TRBD2. CDR1 SGDLS and CDR2 YYNGEE come from the germline V gene. This CDR3 is 17 amino acids long. J lost 0 bases, V lost 0 bases, and 6 bases had no gene match. CDR3 DNA: TGTGCCAGCAGCGTAGGTGCCGCTAGCGGGGACCAAGAGACCCAGTACTTC. Residues: CASSVGAASGDQETQYF. The complete variable domain, with remaining parts taken from reference TRBV9 and TRBJ2-5, reads DSGVTQTPKHLITATGQRVTLRCSPRSGDLSVYWYQQSLDQGLQFLIQYYNGEERAKGNILERFSAQQFPDLHSELNLSSLELGDSALYFCASSVGAASGDQETQYFGPGTRLLVL.

J is TRBJ2-1 and V is TRBV7-2, with 7 bases matching TRBD2. Germline values: CDR1 SGHTA, CDR2 FQGNSA. Trimming at V came to 1 base and at J to 6 bases, leaving 0 bases not matched to a gene. The CDR3 is 13 amino acids. As DNA, the CDR3 is TGTGCCAGCAGCTTAGGGGGGGGCAATGAGCAGTTCTTC. It is translated as CASSLGGGNEQFF.

V gene TRBV30 combines with J gene TRBJ2-7, with TRBD2 matching 7 bases. This CDR3 region has 13 residues. The germline gives CDR1 GTSNPN, CDR2 SVGIG (reference sequence). J was trimmed by 2 bases and V by 3 bases; bases with no gene match: 4. CDR3 bases: TGTGCCTGGAGACGGGGGGTCGCCTACGAGCAGTACTTC. This codes for CAWRRGVAYEQYF.

This chain joins TRBV9 and TRBJ1-5; D remains unclear. Trimming cost V 0 bases and J 0 bases, with 7 bases left between them. The CDR3 sequence is 15 residues long. Germline values: CDR1 SGDLS, CDR2 YYNGEE. CDR3 bases: TGTGCCAGCAGCGTAGGCGTCTATAGCAATCAGCCCCAGCATTTT. Amino acid sequence: CASSVGVYSNQPQHF. Based on the CDR3 plus reference TRBV9 and TRBJ1-5, the full variable domain is DSGVTQTPKHLITATGQRVTLRCSPRSGDLSVYWYQQSLDQGLQFLIQYYNGEERAKGNILERFSAQQFPDLHSELNLSSLELGDSALYFCASSVGVYSNQPQHFGDGTRLSIL.

As regards this clone: This specimen includes other DNA sequences encoding the same CDR3. CDR3 sequence: CASSSGRGTEAFF. The CDR3 DNA reads as TGTGCCAGCAGCTCCGGACGGGGCACTGAAGCTTTCTTT. The rearrangement joins TRBV7-2 to TRBJ1-1, with D hard to call. CDR3 length: 13 residues. V gave up 4 bases and J gave up 4 bases, with 10 bases separating them. The germline V gene has CDR1 SGHTA and CDR2 FQGNSA. Looking up the rest from reference TRBV7-2 and TRBJ1-1 gives the full variable domain: GAGVSQSPSNKVTEKGKDVELRCDPISGHTALYWYRQSLGQGLEFLIYFQGNSAPDKSGLPSDRFSAERTGGSVSTLTIQRTQQEDSAVYLCASSSGRGTEAFFGQGTRLTVV.

This chain joins TRBV7-2 and TRBJ2-5; D perhaps matches TRBD1 (6 bases). Germline V CDR1 and CDR2: SGHTA, FQGNSA. V shed 5 bases and J shed 5 bases, with 21 bases lying between them. There are 16 residues in the CDR3. The CDR3 coding sequence is TGTGCCAGCAGCGATAATCACAGGGTTGGTATGGAGACCCAGTACTTC. Translating gives CASSDNHRVGMETQYF.

The chain couples TRBV30 to TRBJ2-3, with 13 bases fitting TRBD2. This CDR3 is built from 18 residues. With 2 bases clipped from V and 2 bases from J, the junction kept 10 bases outside the gene matches. Germline V gives CDR1 GTSNPN, CDR2 SVGIG (reference sequence). This chain's CDR3 is CAWSSVRTSGGLTDTQYF. The DNA of the CDR3 is TGTGCCTGGAGTTCAGTCCGGACTAGCGGGGGACTCACAGATACGCAGTATTTT.

The genes are TRBV5-1 and TRBJ1-3, with D possibly TRBD1 on 5 matching bases. Germline CDR1 is SGHRS and CDR2 is YFSETQ. Deletions cut 6 bases from V and 0 bases from J, with 10 bases between. The CDR3 consists of 14 residues. CDR3 in DNA: TGCGCCAGCATGCCAGGGAACTCTGGAAACACCATATATTTT. Encoded protein: CASMPGNSGNTIYF.